These 31 T cell receptor beta chains came from one sample sequenced in a study of blood T cell repertoires in COVID-19 (dated by TCRdb to the early 2020s). Library creation used the immunoSEQ multiplex PCR assay. The table comes from immuneACCESS by way of TCRdb, which keeps in-frame sequences with V and J called. Part of the clones is missing from these tables; in studies checked, under half for an unresolved V gene and the rest for unknown reasons. The table for this sample lists 190,000 or so clones; 80% to 90% of them were counted only once. 0.88% of the sample is held by the ten biggest clonotypes. Sequencing was done on a sample of peripheral blood. These TCRs come from a woman aged 18 to 35 who had recovered from COVID-19.

A single count supports this clone. V gene TRBV5-1 combines with J gene TRBJ2-5, with TRBD1 identical over 8 bases. Trimming cost V 3 bases and J 5 bases; bases outside gene matches: 6. Germline V CDR1 and CDR2: SGHRS, YFSETQ. The length of the CDR3 is 14 residues. DNA of the CDR3: TGCGCCAGCAGCTGGGCAGGGGGCTTGGAGACCCAGTACTTC. Protein: CASSWAGGLETQYF.

Notes on this clone: Other nucleotide sequences in the sample specify the same CDR3. The J gene is TRBJ2-1, the V gene TRBV12-3 or TRBV12-4; D gene ambiguous. V shed 3 bases and J shed 6 bases, with 3 bases lying between them. There are 11 residues in the CDR3. The CDR3 region is CASSFLNEQFF. CDR3 DNA sequence: TGTGCCAGCAGTTTCCTCAATGAGCAGTTCTTC.

The chain combines TRBV4-2 with TRBJ2-5, with D possibly matching TRBD2 (7 bases). Deletions cut 2 bases from V and 5 bases from J, with 18 bases between. From germline, CDR1 is LGHNA and CDR2 YNFKEQ. The CDR3 totals 16 residues. Here the CDR3 reads CASSQKRGGPGETQYF. In DNA, the CDR3 is TGTGCCAGCAGCCAAAAAAGGGGGGGGCCGGGTGAGACCCAGTACTTC.

This CDR3 is CASSGLAGEDTQYF. The CDR3 bases are TGCGCCAGCTCGGGACTAGCGGGAGAAGATACGCAGTATTTT. This rearrangement joins TRBV5-1 to TRBJ2-3; 14 positions agree with TRBD2. Germline CDR1 is SGHRS and CDR2 is YFSETQ. V shed 7 bases and J 5 bases; nucleotides not matched to a gene: 3. This CDR3 contains 14 residues.

V usage is TRBV6-5 and J usage is TRBJ2-5; 8 positions agree with TRBD2. The CDR3 runs 15 residues. The V and J ends lost 2 bases and 5 bases, in that order; junction bases with no gene match: 7. Germline lookup yields CDR1 MNHEY and CDR2 SVGAGI. CDR3 in amino acids: CASSYRGGAPETQYF. The CDR3 DNA reads TGTGCCAGCAGTTACCGGGGGGGGGCTCCGGAGACCCAGTACTTC.

This chain connects TRBV5-1 to TRBJ1-1, with D possibly matching TRBD1 (6 bases). This CDR3 region has 15 residues. Germline values: CDR1 SGHRS, CDR2 YFSETQ. Between the trimmed V and J ends, which lost 2 bases and 1 base, there was a span of 12 bases. The CDR3 coding sequence is TGCGCCAGCAGCTTCTCACCACAGGGGAACACTGAAGCTTTCTTT. Amino acids: CASSFSPQGNTEAFF. The variable domain in full, with the rest retrieved from reference TRBV5-1 and TRBJ1-1, is KAGVTQTPRYLIKTRGQQVTLSCSPISGHRSVSWYQQTPGQGLQFLFEYFSETQRNKGNFPGRFSGRQFSNSRSEMNVSTLELGDSALYLCASSFSPQGNTEAFFGQGTRLTVV.

This clone was counted only a few times. The V call is TRBV27, the J call TRBJ1-3; 8 nucleotides line up with TRBD1. The germline V gene has CDR1 MNHEY and CDR2 SMNVEV (reference sequence). The CDR3 consists of 16 residues. V trimming: 0 bases; J trimming: 6 bases; junction bases outside the gene matches: 7. The CDR3 is CASSLSGQGAENTIYF. DNA of the CDR3: TGTGCCAGCAGTTTATCGGGCCAGGGGGCGGAAAACACCATATATTTT.

This rearrangement joins TRBV6-5 to TRBJ1-2; 8 positions agree with TRBD1. V lost 6 bases and J lost 4; bases outside the gene matches: 10. The CDR3 runs 15 residues. The germline CDR1 and CDR2 sequences are MNHEY and SVGAGI. CDR3 protein: CASRKGGQESYGYTF. The DNA of the CDR3 is TGTGCCAGCAGAAAGGGGGGACAGGAGTCCTATGGCTACACCTTC.

The chain joins TRBV6-5 to TRBJ2-7, with TRBD1 identical over 7 bases. The CDR3 runs 12 residues. Losses at the gene ends were 9 bases for V and 5 bases for J; bases not matched to a gene: 7. Per germline, CDR1 MNHEY and CDR2 SVGAGI. The DNA of the CDR3 is TGTGCCAGTAACAGGGGTCGGGACGAGCAGTACTTC. Encoded protein: CASNRGRDEQYF.

J is TRBJ2-3 and V is TRBV1; the table's D call of TRBD2 was not tested on the DNA. TRBV1 is described as a pseudogene. The CDR3 contains 18 residues. The CDR3 coding sequence is TGCACCAGCAGCCTTGACCTTCACCCGGGACTAGTGGAAGATACGCAGTATTTT. Translating it yields CTSSLDLHPGLVEDTQYF.

The V and J genes are TRBV27 and TRBJ2-1; 9 bases line up with TRBD2. The germline gives CDR1 MNHEY, CDR2 SMNVEV (reference sequence). After removal of 11 bases from V and 7 bases from J, the junction contained 24 bases not matched to a gene. The CDR3 covers 18 residues. In DNA form, the CDR3 reads TGTGCCGCGGGGGTTGGGACTAGCAGACTTACTCTCCGGAATGAGCAGTTCTTC. It encodes CAAGVGTSRLTLRNEQFF.

This clone was seen more than once but under ten times. This sequence joins TRBV25-1 and TRBJ1-2, with a weak D call TRBD1 (6 bases). Between the trimmed V and J ends, which lost 1 base and 2 bases, there was a span of 11 bases. The CDR3 has 15 residues. The V gene's germline CDR1 is MGHDK and CDR2 SYGVNS. CDR3 DNA: TGTGCCAGCAGTGAATTTGGGCAGGGGAACTATGGCTACACCTTC. This sequence encodes CASSEFGQGNYGYTF.

V and J are TRBV12-3 or TRBV12-4 and TRBJ1-5, with D perhaps TRBD1 (6 bases). Trimming cost V 6 bases and J 5 bases, with 8 bases left between them. This CDR3 contains 12 residues. DNA for the CDR3: TGTGCCAGCAGGGCAGGGGATCAGCCCCAGCATTTT. Translating gives CASRAGDQPQHF.

The genes are TRBV14 and TRBJ2-5; D possibly corresponds to TRBD2 (5 bases). V was clipped by 1 base and J by 2 bases, with 14 bases between them. The CDR3 totals 16 residues. Germline loops: CDR1 SGHDN, CDR2 FVKESK. CDR3 DNA sequence: TGTGCCAGCAGCCAAGCGGCGGGCCGGCTTCAAGAGACCCAGTACTTC. Translated: CASSQAAGRLQETQYF.

This chain joins TRBV28 and TRBJ2-6; 8 bases are shared with TRBD2. The germline CDR1 and CDR2 sequences are MDHEN and SYDVKM. The CDR3 is 17 residues long. V shed 7 bases and J 0 bases; nucleotides not matched to a gene: 8. The CDR3 loop is CASTIAGPYSGANVLTF. CDR3 coding DNA: TGTGCCAGCACTATAGCGGGACCTTACTCTGGGGCCAACGTCCTGACTTTC.

The chain employs TRBV7-9 and TRBJ2-2; D unresolved. Germline V gene data show CDR1 as SEHNR and CDR2 as FQNEAQ (reference sequence). The length of the CDR3 is 13 residues. Between the trimmed V and J ends, which lost 4 bases and 4 bases, there was a span of 7 bases. The CDR3 DNA reads TGTGCCAGCAGCTACGGTCCCACCGGGGAGCTGTTTTTT. Its protein is CASSYGPTGELFF.

This clone was detected only once. The sample has other DNA sequences that encode this CDR3 too. Here the CDR3 reads CASSPPGSYEQYF. DNA of the CDR3: TGTGCCAGCAGTCCTCCGGGCTCCTACGAGCAGTACTTC. The genes are TRBV6-5 and TRBJ2-7, with unresolved D. This CDR3 is 13 amino acids long. V was cut by 5 bases and J by 0 bases, with 8 bases left in between. Germline loops: CDR1 MNHEY, CDR2 SVGAGI.

The chain joins TRBV11-3 to TRBJ2-2; 9 bases are shared with TRBD1. The CDR3 totals 16 residues. The J segment lost 0 bases and the V segment lost 5 bases, leaving 4 bases of the junction unmatched. CDR1 is SGHNT, CDR2 YENEEA, per germline. In nucleotides, the CDR3 is TGTGCCAGCAGCCGCCGACAGGGGGCGAACACCGGGGAGCTGTTTTTT. This encodes CASSRRQGANTGELFF.

About this clone: An end of the junction differs from the germline gene, which may be a read error. The chain combines TRBV7-9 with TRBJ2-5, with unresolved D. Germline values: CDR1 SEHNR, CDR2 FQNEAQ (reference sequence). The CDR3 extends over 14 amino acids. The DNA of the CDR3 is TGTGCCAGCAGCTTCCCCCCGAACCAGGAGACCCAGTACTTC. Translating gives CASSFPPNQETQYF.

This clone has more than one count but fewer than ten. The chain combines TRBV9 with TRBJ1-2; D possibly corresponds to TRBD1 (5 bases). V lost 4 bases to trimming and J lost 8 bases, with 12 bases between them. The germline V gene encodes CDR1 SGDLS and CDR2 YYNGEE. The CDR3 consists of 12 residues. The CDR3 DNA follows: TGTGCCAGCAGCCCCCCAGGGTGGGGCTACACCTTC. Its translation: CASSPPGWGYTF. Looking up the rest from reference TRBV9 and TRBJ1-2 gives the full variable domain: DSGVTQTPKHLITATGQRVTLRCSPRSGDLSVYWYQQSLDQGLQFLIQYYNGEERAKGNILERFSAQQFPDLHSELNLSSLELGDSALYFCASSPPGWGYTFGSGTRLTVV.

This clone turned up a few times. The gene calls are TRBV6-5 and TRBJ2-3; tentative D call: TRBD1 (6 bases). This CDR3 has 14 amino acids. CDR1 and CDR2 (germline): MNHEY, SVGAGI. V was cut by 2 bases and J by 4 bases, with 10 bases left in between. The CDR3 reads CASSYGDRSDTQYF. As DNA, the CDR3 is TGTGCCAGCAGTTACGGAGACAGGTCAGATACGCAGTATTTT.

The rearrangement uses TRBV29-1 and TRBJ1-2, with a possible D match to TRBD1 (5 bases). This CDR3 contains 16 residues. The germline V gene encodes CDR1 SQVTM and CDR2 ANQGSEA. V lost 5 bases and J 1 base, leaving 20 bases between the germline ends. CDR3 nucleotides: TGCAGCGTTTGGGGGGGACCAGAGAATATTAACTATGGCTACACCTTC. Its protein product is CSVWGGPENINYGYTF.

The chain joins TRBV7-2 to TRBJ2-2; D gene ambiguous. This CDR3 spans 13 amino acids. V dropped 1 base and J dropped 5 bases, with 5 bases sitting between them. Germline V gene lookup returns CDR1 SGHTA and CDR2 FQGNSA. The CDR3 loop is CASSLVTTGELFF. The CDR3 DNA reads as TGTGCCAGCAGCTTAGTCACAACCGGGGAGCTGTTTTTT.

V usage is TRBV10-3 and J usage is TRBJ2-5; 7 bases line up with TRBD1. Germline V lookup: CDR1 ENHRY, CDR2 SYGVKD. The CDR3 contains 13 residues. Trimming removed 10 bases from V and 2 bases from J; junction bases left unmatched: 7. The CDR3 loop is CANSGQRQETQYF. CDR3 coding DNA: TGTGCCAACTCGGGACAGAGACAAGAGACCCAGTACTTC.

Only a few counts were recorded for this clone. The J gene is TRBJ1-2, the V gene TRBV7-9; D is unresolved. The CDR3 has 14 amino acids. The germline V gene encodes CDR1 SEHNR and CDR2 FQNEAQ (reference sequence). V shed 4 bases and J shed 8 bases, with 17 bases lying between them. CDR3 loop: CASSSVSGGGGYTF. For the CDR3, the DNA is TGTGCCAGCAGCTCCGTGAGCGGAGGCGGAGGCTACACCTTC.

The V call is TRBV6-2 or TRBV6-3, the J call TRBJ2-3, with D tentatively TRBD2 (6 bases). CDR3 length: 16 amino acids. CDR1 MNHEY and CDR2 SVGEGT come from the germline V gene. Deletions cut 6 bases from V and 3 bases from J, with 19 bases between. CDR3 DNA: TGTGCCAGCAGCCGGGACTCGAACTTTCCAACAGATACGCAGTATTTT. Protein product: CASSRDSNFPTDTQYF.

The J gene is TRBJ2-3, the V gene TRBV7-2; D is perhaps TRBD1 (5 bases). Trimming removed 2 bases from V and 7 bases from J, with 7 bases in between. The CDR3 loop spans 12 amino acids. Germline values: CDR1 SGHTA, CDR2 FQGNSA. The CDR3 loop is CASSLKGNTQYF. The CDR3, as DNA: TGTGCCAGCAGCTTAAAGGGGAATACGCAGTATTTT. Looking up the rest from reference TRBV7-2 and TRBJ2-3 gives the full variable domain: GAGVSQSPSNKVTEKGKDVELRCDPISGHTALYWYRQSLGQGLEFLIYFQGNSAPDKSGLPSDRFSAERTGGSVSTLTIQRTQQEDSAVYLCASSLKGNTQYFGPGTRLTVL.

Only a few counts were recorded for this clone. The chain joins TRBV11-2 to TRBJ2-2; D is perhaps TRBD2 (5 bases). V lost 5 bases, J lost 7 bases, and 14 bases lay in between. This CDR3 region has 14 residues. Germline CDR1 SGHAT, CDR2 FQNNGV. CDR3 residues: CASSRTRLSGELFF. The CDR3, as DNA: TGTGCCAGCAGCCGGACTCGGTTGAGCGGGGAGCTGTTTTTT.

This clone has just one count. The chain carries TRBV6-5 and TRBJ2-7; the match to TRBD1 covers 9 bases. Germline lookup yields CDR1 MNHEY and CDR2 SVGAGI. The CDR3 consists of 14 residues. The V gene end was trimmed by 4 bases and the J gene end by 5 bases; junction bases not matched to a gene: 6. The CDR3 region has the DNA TGTGCCAGCAGTTCCCGGACAGGGGTTAACGAGCAGTACTTC. Translated: CASSSRTGVNEQYF.

The V gene is TRBV19, the J gene TRBJ1-5; D is perhaps TRBD1 (6 bases). This CDR3 has 14 amino acids. CDR1 is LNHDA, CDR2 SQIVND, per germline (reference sequence). With 3 bases removed from V and 2 bases from J, the gap between germline ends came to 8 bases. For the CDR3, the DNA is TGTGCCAGTAGTATTGCAGGGGGCAATCAGCCCCAGCATTTT. Its translation: CASSIAGGNQPQHF.

V gene TRBV2 combines with J gene TRBJ1-2, with D maybe TRBD1 (5 bases). The CDR3 is made up of 15 amino acids. The germline V and J ends were trimmed by 7 bases and 5 bases, with 20 bases remaining between them. The germline V gene has CDR1 SNHLY and CDR2 FYNNEI. The CDR3 DNA reads TGTGCCAGCACTCCAAAAGAGCAGGGTTGGTATGGCTACACCTTC. Protein: CASTPKEQGWYGYTF.